The source of this TCR beta chain is a study of low-dose radiotherapy and immunotherapy resistance in tumors (dated by TCRdb to between 2021 and 2024). In the study overall: Cohort 1 received 0.5 Gy per fraction every 2 weeks, with a prescribed total PTV dose of 6.5 Gy. For Cohort 2, the dose was 1 Gy per fraction given every two weeks, adding up to 13 Gy in total across 26 weeks. Intravenous cyclophosphamide at 200 mg/m2 was administered every two weeks, one day ahead of each radiation and immunotherapy administration. Randomization of trial participants into treatment groups was not performed. The translational analysis covered eight patients: three from the first dose cohort and the first five from the second dose cohort. Patients were given nivolumab as a 240 mg flat dose every two weeks and ipilimumab at 1 mg/kg every six weeks, with both drugs delivered intravenously. Aspirin 300 mg was taken orally once daily by patients for four cycles, starting on cycle 1 day 1.

Sequenced on an Illumina HiSeq 2500. First-strand cDNA was synthesized using Superscript III and a set of TRAV- and TRBV-specific primers, so that both TCRalpha and TCRbeta chains were covered. TCRs were amplified with Phusion for roughly 20 PCR cycles, with a constant-region primer paired with the adapter attached to the V primers. Amplification of the isolated mRNA was done with the MessageAmp II aRNA Amplification Kit, which involved a roughly 17-hour in vitro transcription at 37 degrees C. The Dynabeads mRNA DIRECT Purification Kit was used to isolate the mRNA for TCR sequencing. Indexed Illumina adapters were added in a second Phusion PCR of 20 to 25 cycles, and the PCR products were purified with AMPure XP beads. The authors' pipeline ran thus. Using custom Perl scripts, TCR sequences encoding the same protein were pooled, out-of-frame sequences were removed, and the abundance of each clonotype was computed. TCR sequences supported by only a single read were excluded from analysis. The metrics used to describe the repertoires included Shannon entropy, Gini index, clonality, richness, and the frequency of TCRs shared between repertoires. Clones were called with MiXCR by TCRdb after fastp trimmed the public reads at Q25, and only in-frame beta chains were retained. Rows are unified per CDR3 protein, each entry keeping the most common DNA and genes. The authors' filters were not applied to this entry. This sample holds 85,000 to 95,000 distinct CDR3 sequences; approximately 22% were observed only once. Roughly 13% of the sample comes from the top ten.

Read against the paper, the sample's time point label means: after trial treatment. The treatment or condition label on this specimen signifies: LDRT plus nivolumab, ipilimumab, low-dose cyclophosphamide and aspirin (RACIN trial). The donors came from RACIN, which was a single-arm phase I dose-escalation trial that paired nivolumab and ipilimumab with aspirin, low-dose cyclophosphamide and low-dose radiotherapy. To be eligible, a patient needed to have an advanced solid tumor that was TIL-negative. CDR1 and CDR2, looked up from the germline V gene, are LGHNA and YNFKEQ. The CDR3 covers 16 residues, taking in both the cysteine and the phenylalanine. Of all the DNA, just the CDR3 is kept, 48 bases in frame from base 1. At the junction V is shortened by 0 bases and J by 5 bases, with 16 bases in between. Concerning this clonotype itself: The specificity of this receptor is unknown. Base quality data are lacking; no much larger clone is found one base away.

The TCR comes from a female donor with ovarian cancer. The specimen was PBMCs, collected after low-dose radiotherapy plus immunotherapy. The sequence joins TRBV4-2 to TRBJ1-1; TRBD1 is a weak D gene call, 6 bases matching. The CDR3 is CASSQDDSGGGTEAFF. The DNA reads TGTGCCAGCAGCCAAGACGACAGCGGAGGGGGAACTGAAGCTTTCTTT.